Detailed here is one T cell receptor (beta chain). Its antigen remains unidentified. As the CDR3 is not closed by the conserved phenylalanine or tryptophan, this likely results from a read error. From germline, CDR1 is SGHVS and CDR2 FNYEAQ. The CDR3 runs to 13 residues. V was cut by 2 bases and J by 8 bases, with 10 bases left in between. TCRdb used MiXCR to reprocess the 5' RACE reads, holding one entry per CDR3 protein. The table shows 1.5 million to 2 million distinct CDR3 sequences, with around 33% occurring only once. This specimen comes from a study of identical twins. Broader study findings: For monozygotic twins, models underestimated out-of-frame TCR alpha sharing.

Donors uniformly comprised healthy Caucasians. This chain uses TRBV7-6 with TRBJ2-1; D is possibly TRBD1 (5 bases). The sequence was collected from a newborn girl in good health. Sequenced input: cord blood. In DNA form, the CDR3 reads TGTGCCAGCAGCTTATATAGGGGATATGAGCAGTTCTTG. Translating gives CASSLYRGYEQFL.